The rows below give T cell receptor beta chains drawn from one sample of a study of shared clonotypes between healthy human individuals. Data came from immunoSEQ multiplex PCR; TCRdb stores just in-frame clones and leaves some out. The table records over a million clones, roughly 75% of them present only once. Sequencing was performed on memory CD4+ T cells sorted from blood. These receptors originate from a man aged 18 to 29 in good health. Each CDR3 is given with its conserved first and last residue. A D gene is named only where the DNA matches it firmly. The size of a clone is reported for some rows only, either as once, few or many, or as a class for expanded clones.

TRBJ2-7 | TRBV30 | TRBD1 | - | TGTGCCTGGGCCCGACAGGGGGCGGACGAGCAGTACTTC | CAWARQGADEQYF
TRBJ2-3 | TRBV29-1 | TRBD1 | - | TGCAGCACAAAGCGGACAGGCTTTAGGGATACGCAGTATTTT | CSTKRTGFRDTQYF
TRBJ1-1 | TRBV6-1 | - | - | TGTGCCAGCAGTGAAACTCCGGCGTTGTCTGAAGCTTTCTTT | CASSETPALSEAFF
TRBJ1-2 | TRBV18 | TRBD1 | - | TGTGCCAGCTCCCTGGCAGACAGGGGCTATGGCTACACCTTC | CASSLADRGYGYTF
TRBJ2-1 | TRBV7-2 | TRBD2 | once | TGTGCCAGCAGCCGTCAGGCTAGCGGAGCGTACAATGAGCAGTTCTTC | CASSRQASGAYNEQFF
TRBJ2-7 | TRBV5-4 | TRBD2 | - | TGTGCCAGCAGCCCACCCGGGACTAGCGGGACCTACGAGCAGTACTTC | CASSPPGTSGTYEQYF
TRBJ1-2 | TRBV6-1 | - | - | TGTGCCAGCAGTGAAACGGGGGCCCTACCAGGCTACACCTTC | CASSETGALPGYTF
TRBJ2-3 | TRBV9 | - | few | TGTGCCAGCAGCGTAGAGGGGGATTCCACAGATACGCAGTATTTT | CASSVEGDSTDTQYF
TRBJ2-5 | TRBV2 | TRBD1 | - | TGTGCCAGCAGTGTACAGGGGAACGACCAAGAGACCCAGTACTTC | CASSVQGNDQETQYF
TRBJ1-5 | TRBV7-3 | - | - | TGTGCCAGCAGCTTACGGCCGGGTCAGCCCCAGCATTTT | CASSLRPGQPQHF
TRBJ2-7 | TRBV27 | - | - | TGTGCCAGCAAATCGCCGGGGGTGCCCTACGAGCAGTACTTC | CASKSPGVPYEQYF
TRBJ2-5 | TRBV2 | TRBD2 | once | TGTGCCAGCCTGGTGGGATTTGCGGGGGGAGGGGAGACCCAGTACTTC | CASLVGFAGGGETQYF
TRBJ2-3 | TRBV6-5 | - | - | TGTGCCAGCAGTTACCGTCCTAGCACAGATACGCAGTATTTT | CASSYRPSTDTQYF
TRBJ2-3 | TRBV10-3 | TRBD1 | - | TGTGCCATCAGGGCCGGACAGGGTCCCACAGATACGCAGTATTTT | CAIRAGQGPTDTQYF
TRBJ1-6 | TRBV30 | TRBD1 | - | TGTGCCTGGGGGGCCGGGACAGTAGGTTCACCCCTCCACTTT | CAWGAGTVGSPLHF
TRBJ1-5 | TRBV19 | TRBD1 | - | TGTGCCAGTCAACCCCGGGACAGGGCTAGCAATCAGCCCCAGCATTTT | CASQPRDRASNQPQHF
TRBJ2-1 | TRBV15 | TRBD2 | - | TGTGCCACCAGCAGAGTGACTAGCGGGTTGCGCAATGAGCAGTTCTTC | CATSRVTSGLRNEQFF
TRBJ2-3 | TRBV5-1 | TRBD1 | - | TGCGCCAGCAGCTTTGCCGGGACAGGGTATGGAGGCACAGATACGCAGTATTTT | CASSFAGTGYGGTDTQYF
TRBJ1-1 | TRBV7-3 | - | - | TGTGCCAGCAGTTCGACAGAGAACACTGAAGCTTTCTTT | CASSSTENTEAFF
TRBJ2-5 | TRBV27 | - | - | TGTGCCAGCAGTTCTGTGTTCCAAGAGACCCAGTACTTC | CASSSVFQETQYF
TRBJ1-2 | TRBV28 | - | - | TGTGCCAGCAGTTTTTCTCCCTTGACTGATTATGGCTACACCTTC | CASSFSPLTDYGYTF
TRBJ1-1 | TRBV5-1 | - | - | TGCGCCAGCAGCCCCCCGGGCACTGAAGCTTTCTTT | CASSPPGTEAFF
TRBJ2-7 | TRBV11-2 | - | - | TGTGCCAGCAGACGTACAGGGACCTACGAGCAGTACTTC | CASRRTGTYEQYF
TRBJ2-7 | TRBV6-6 | TRBD2 | - | TGTGCCAGTTGCCGGGACTATGCCTACGAGCAGTACTTC | CASCRDYAYEQYF
TRBJ1-6 | TRBV5-5 | - | - | TGTGCCAGCAGCTTGGGGATGGACGCCCGACGGAATTCACCCCTCCACTTT | CASSLGMDARRNSPLHF
TRBJ1-1 | TRBV28 | - | - | TGTGCCAGCAGGGCCAACGGACAAGAAGCTTTCTTT | CASRANGQEAFF
TRBJ2-7 | TRBV7-9 | TRBD1 | - | TGTGCCAGCAGCTCGGGACAGGGAGTCCACGAGCAGTACTTC | CASSSGQGVHEQYF
TRBJ1-5 | TRBV19 | - | - | TGTGCCAGTAGTATTATACAGGGTCGCAATCAGCCCCAGCATTTT | CASSIIQGRNQPQHF
TRBJ2-2 | TRBV6-4 | - | once | TGTGCCAGCAGTGAGGAATCCGGAACCGGGGAGCTGTTTTTT | CASSEESGTGELFF
TRBJ2-2 | TRBV12-5 | - | - | TGTGCTAGTGGTTTGTGGAGTAAGAACACCGGGGAGCTGTTTTTT | CASGLWSKNTGELFF
TRBJ1-4 | TRBV5-6 | - | few | TGTGCCAGCTCAACGGGGGGGAGATATGAAAAACTGTTTTTT | CASSTGGRYEKLFF
TRBJ1-2 | TRBV2 | - | few | TGTGCCAGCAGCAAAGGGGGACGCGGGGATGATGGCTACACCTTC | CASSKGGRGDDGYTF
TRBJ1-1 | TRBV27 | - | - | TGTGCCAGCAGTTTATCCCCGCGATTGGGGCAATCTGAAGCTTTCTTT | CASSLSPRLGQSEAFF
TRBJ1-2 | TRBV4-1 | - | - | TGCGCCAGCAGCCAAGGGAACGCCTATGGCTACACCTTC | CASSQGNAYGYTF
TRBJ2-7 | TRBV5-6 | - | - | TGTGCCAGCAGCTTGTCGATTGAGTACGAGCAGTACTTC | CASSLSIEYEQYF
TRBJ2-3 | TRBV5-1 | - | once | TGCGCCAGCAGCCCGGACTGGTCCACAGATACGCAGTATTTT | CASSPDWSTDTQYF
TRBJ1-4 | TRBV5-1 | - | - | TGCGCCAGCAGCTTGACGGTGACGGCAACTAATGAAAAACTGTTTTTT | CASSLTVTATNEKLFF
TRBJ1-2 | TRBV5-6 | TRBD1 | - | TGTGCCAGCAGCGTGAGGACAGGGGACTATGGCTACACCTTC | CASSVRTGDYGYTF
TRBJ1-3 | TRBV5-5 | - | once | TGTGCCAGCAGCTTGTCCCAGGGTTCTGGAAACACCATATATTTT | CASSLSQGSGNTIYF
TRBJ2-7 | TRBV4-2 | - | - | TGTGCCAGCAGCCAAGAGCCAGGGCCATACGAGCAGTACTTC | CASSQEPGPYEQYF
TRBJ2-5 | TRBV27 | TRBD2 | - | TGTGCCAGCCAGAATGCGGGAGTACTGGAGACCCAGTACTTC | CASQNAGVLETQYF
TRBJ2-1 | TRBV19 | TRBD2 | - | TGTGCCACCATGGGACTAGCGGGGGTAGGGGGTTACAATGAGCAGTTCTTC | CATMGLAGVGGYNEQFF